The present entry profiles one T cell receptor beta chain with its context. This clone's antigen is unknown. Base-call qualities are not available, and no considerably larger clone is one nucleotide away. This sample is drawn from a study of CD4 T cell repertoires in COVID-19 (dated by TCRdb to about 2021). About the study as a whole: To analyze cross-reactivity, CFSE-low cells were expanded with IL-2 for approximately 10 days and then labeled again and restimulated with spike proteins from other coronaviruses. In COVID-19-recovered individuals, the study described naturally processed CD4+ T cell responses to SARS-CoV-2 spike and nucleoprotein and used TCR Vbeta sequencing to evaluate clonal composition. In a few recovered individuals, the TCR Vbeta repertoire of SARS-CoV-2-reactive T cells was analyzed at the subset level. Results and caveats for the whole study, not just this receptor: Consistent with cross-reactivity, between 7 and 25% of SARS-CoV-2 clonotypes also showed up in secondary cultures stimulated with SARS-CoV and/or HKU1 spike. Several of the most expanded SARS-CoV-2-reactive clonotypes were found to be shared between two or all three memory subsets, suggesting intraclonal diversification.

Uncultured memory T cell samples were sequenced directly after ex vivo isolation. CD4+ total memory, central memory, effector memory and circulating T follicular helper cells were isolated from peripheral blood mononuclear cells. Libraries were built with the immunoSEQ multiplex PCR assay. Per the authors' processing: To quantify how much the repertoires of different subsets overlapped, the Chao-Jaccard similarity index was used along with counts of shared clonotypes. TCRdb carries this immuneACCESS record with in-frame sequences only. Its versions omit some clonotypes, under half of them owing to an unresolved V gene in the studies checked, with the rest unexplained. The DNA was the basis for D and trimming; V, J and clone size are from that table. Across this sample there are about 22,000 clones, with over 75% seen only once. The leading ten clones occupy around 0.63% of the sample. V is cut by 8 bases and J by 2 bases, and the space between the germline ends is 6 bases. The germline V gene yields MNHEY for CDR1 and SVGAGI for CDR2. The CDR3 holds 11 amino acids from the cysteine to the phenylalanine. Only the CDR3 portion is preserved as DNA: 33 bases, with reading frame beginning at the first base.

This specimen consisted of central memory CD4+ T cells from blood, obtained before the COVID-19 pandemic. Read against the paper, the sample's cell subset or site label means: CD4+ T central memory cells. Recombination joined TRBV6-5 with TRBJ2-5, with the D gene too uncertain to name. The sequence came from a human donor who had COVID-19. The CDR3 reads CASARQETQYF. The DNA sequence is TGTGCCAGCGCGCGGCAAGAGACCCAGTACTTC.